This T cell receptor (beta chain) appears in the sequencing data of a study of cytomegalovirus exposure and HLA in healthy donors. The CDR3 extends over 14 amino acids. Germline V gene data show CDR1 as MNHEY and CDR2 as SMNVEV (reference sequence). Trimming removed 0 bases from V and 4 bases from J; junction bases left unmatched: 3. In nominal health when sampled, donors likely had unrecorded immune exposures nonetheless. The PCR employed 60 Vbeta primers together with 13 Jbeta primers. The repertoire was sequenced with immunoSEQ multiplex PCR; TCRdb's copy has only in-frame clones and lacks some. The repertoire holds 46,000 or so clones, with roughly 63% as singletons.

This chain connects TRBV27 to TRBJ2-7, with 7 bases lining up with TRBD2. The clonotype originates from a man in his sixties in good health and CMV-seropositive. The sequencing sample was made of PBMCs. CDR3 sequence reads: CASSLSASGYEQYF. The CDR3 nucleotides read TGTGCCAGCAGTTTATCGGCTAGCGGATACGAGCAGTACTTC.